Ten or more counts support the clone carrying this TCR beta chain. Its cognate antigen is unknown. Germline and junction disagree at one end, which may indicate a read error. The CDR3 has 12 amino acids. Germline-derived CDR1 and CDR2 are DFQATT and SNEGSKA (reference sequence). One entry per CDR3 protein results from TCRdb running MiXCR on the multiplex PCR reads. The sample includes about 140,000 distinct CDR3 sequences, 32% of them seen just once. Breast cancer patients provided tissue from their axillary draining lymph nodes. This entry comes from a study of breast tumors, draining lymph nodes, adjacent tissues. General study points: That most tumor T cells come from lymph nodes remained unproven. Compared with lymph nodes, tumors were less diverse; compared with nontumor tissue, more.

The sample taken for sequencing was axillary lymph node tissue. V and J are TRBV20-1 and TRBJ2-1, with D perhaps matching TRBD2 (5 bases). This TCR came from a female donor with breast cancer. Some clones in this sample may be carry-over from other donors' samples. The CDR3 reads CSARSGYQEPFF. Here the CDR3 DNA reads TGCAGTGCTAGATCGGGATACCAGGAGCCGTTCTTC.